These T cell receptor beta chains were read from a single sample in a study of T cell repertoires in cytomegalovirus infection. Their cognate antigens are unknown. TCRdb analysed the reads with MiXCR anew, one entry per CDR3 protein. The sample lists approximately 470,000 distinct CDR3 sequences; roughly 42% were seen once. The sample here was cultured PBMCs, taken from culture after CMV antigen stimulation. Every receptor here comes from a human donor in good health (CMV status not recorded). Some clones in this sample may be carry-over from other donors' samples. Both conserved end residues are part of each CDR3. D genes are given only for firm matches. Clone size is not always given. Where it is, it says once, few, many or a class for expanded clones.

j_gene: TRBJ1-5; d_gene: .; v_gene: TRBV20-1; abundance: .; CDR3nt: TGCAGTGCTAGAGATTTGGGGGGCAATCAGCCCCAGCATTTT; CDR3aa: CSARDLGGNQPQHF
j_gene: TRBJ2-3; d_gene: .; v_gene: TRBV7-2; abundance: many; CDR3nt: TGTGCCAGCAGCTTAGGTGCTTCGGGGGATACGCAGTATTTT; CDR3aa: CASSLGASGDTQYF
j_gene: TRBJ1-4; d_gene: .; v_gene: TRBV19; abundance: few; CDR3nt: TGTGCCAGTAGCACCCGCGACAGGAAAAAACTGTTTTTT; CDR3aa: CASSTRDRKKLFF
j_gene: TRBJ2-7; d_gene: TRBD2; v_gene: TRBV7-8; abundance: .; CDR3nt: TGTGCCAGCAGCTTAGCGGGGGGACTGCGGGGGACCTACGAGCAGTACTTC; CDR3aa: CASSLAGGLRGTYEQYF
j_gene: TRBJ2-2; d_gene: .; v_gene: TRBV7-2; abundance: .; CDR3nt: TGTGCCAGCAGCTCCAGGGTGCGCACCGGGGAGCTGTTTTTT; CDR3aa: CASSSRVRTGELFF
j_gene: TRBJ2-7; d_gene: TRBD2; v_gene: TRBV2; abundance: .; CDR3nt: TGTGCCAGCAGGCCGGGACTAGCGGAACTAGGGCAGTACTTC; CDR3aa: CASRPGLAELGQYF
j_gene: TRBJ1-2; d_gene: TRBD1; v_gene: TRBV19; abundance: once; CDR3nt: TGTGCCAGTACCGTGACAGGGGGACACTATGGCTACACCTTC; CDR3aa: CASTVTGGHYGYTF
j_gene: TRBJ2-3; d_gene: .; v_gene: TRBV15; abundance: .; CDR3nt: TGTGCCACCTCCACACTCAGCACAGATACGCAGTATTTT; CDR3aa: CATSTLSTDTQYF
j_gene: TRBJ2-2; d_gene: .; v_gene: TRBV6-2/TRBV6-3; abundance: few; CDR3nt: TGTGCCAGCAGTCGACAGGTCTTGGACACCGGGGAGCTGTTTTTT; CDR3aa: CASSRQVLDTGELFF
j_gene: TRBJ1-1; d_gene: TRBD1; v_gene: TRBV11-2; abundance: .; CDR3nt: TGTGCCAGCCAGGACAGGGAGGGGAACACTGAAGCTTTCTTT; CDR3aa: CASQDREGNTEAFF
j_gene: TRBJ1-6; d_gene: TRBD1; v_gene: TRBV7-9; abundance: .; CDR3nt: TGTGCCAGCAGCTATTGGGACAGCGGGAATAATTCACCCCTCCACTTT; CDR3aa: CASSYWDSGNNSPLHF
j_gene: TRBJ2-7; d_gene: .; v_gene: TRBV7-2; abundance: few; CDR3nt: TGTGCCAGCAGCTTAGCGCAGCGCTACGAGCAGTACTTC; CDR3aa: CASSLAQRYEQYF
j_gene: TRBJ1-2; d_gene: .; v_gene: TRBV25-1; abundance: .; CDR3nt: TGTGCCAGCAGTGATGGGAGTATCTATGGCTACACCTTC; CDR3aa: CASSDGSIYGYTF
j_gene: TRBJ1-2; d_gene: TRBD1; v_gene: TRBV6-1; abundance: .; CDR3nt: TGTGCCAGCGGGGGACAGGGGGCGACTGGCGGCTACACCTTC; CDR3aa: CASGGQGATGGYTF
j_gene: TRBJ2-3; d_gene: .; v_gene: TRBV28; abundance: .; CDR3nt: TGTGCCAGCAGTACCATGGGCGGCGGTGATACAGATACGCAGTATTTT; CDR3aa: CASSTMGGGDTDTQYF
j_gene: TRBJ2-7; d_gene: TRBD2; v_gene: TRBV6-6; abundance: .; CDR3nt: TGTGCCAGCAGTTACGATATACCCCTAGCGGACTATTCCTACGAGCAGTACTTC; CDR3aa: CASSYDIPLADYSYEQYF
j_gene: TRBJ2-2; d_gene: .; v_gene: TRBV27; abundance: few; CDR3nt: TGTGCCAGCAGCCCGGGACAGAACACCGGGGAGCTGTTTTTT; CDR3aa: CASSPGQNTGELFF
j_gene: TRBJ1-2; d_gene: .; v_gene: TRBV11-2; abundance: few; CDR3nt: TGTGCCAGCAGTGCTGGGGAGGTCTATGGCTACACCTTC; CDR3aa: CASSAGEVYGYTF
j_gene: TRBJ1-2; d_gene: TRBD1; v_gene: TRBV7-9; abundance: few; CDR3nt: TGTGCCAGCAGCTCAACCATGCTGGGACAGGCCTATGGCTACACCTTC; CDR3aa: CASSSTMLGQAYGYTF
j_gene: TRBJ2-2; d_gene: .; v_gene: TRBV6-1; abundance: few; CDR3nt: TGTGCCAGCAGGAGGGCTATTACCGGGGAGCTGTTTTTT; CDR3aa: CASRRAITGELFF
j_gene: TRBJ2-3; d_gene: .; v_gene: TRBV7-2; abundance: .; CDR3nt: TGTGCCAGCAGCTGGGGTCGAGTGAGGGCGCAGTATTTT; CDR3aa: CASSWGRVRAQYF
j_gene: TRBJ1-1; d_gene: .; v_gene: TRBV7-2; abundance: few; CDR3nt: TGTGCCAGCAGCTCAGTAAGGAACACTGAAGCTTTCTTT; CDR3aa: CASSSVRNTEAFF
j_gene: TRBJ1-4; d_gene: .; v_gene: TRBV11-2; abundance: .; CDR3nt: TGTGCCAGCAGCTTAGTAATGGATAATGAAAAACTGTTTTTT; CDR3aa: CASSLVMDNEKLFF
j_gene: TRBJ1-1; d_gene: TRBD1; v_gene: TRBV19; abundance: .; CDR3nt: TGTGCCAGTAGTACCCAAGTTGGACAGGGAAACCTTGGGGGCACTGAAGCTTTCTTT; CDR3aa: CASSTQVGQGNLGGTEAFF
j_gene: TRBJ2-7; d_gene: TRBD1; v_gene: TRBV6-1; abundance: .; CDR3nt: TGTGCCAGCAGTGAGGGACAGGGCTGGGTCGAGCAGTACTTC; CDR3aa: CASSEGQGWVEQYF
j_gene: TRBJ2-7; d_gene: .; v_gene: TRBV20-1; abundance: few; CDR3nt: TGCAGTGCCGAGGACGAGGGAAATTCCTACGAGCAGTACTTC; CDR3aa: CSAEDEGNSYEQYF
j_gene: TRBJ2-1; d_gene: .; v_gene: TRBV20-1; abundance: .; CDR3nt: TGCAGTGCTAGGTCGGGCTCCTACAATGAGCAGTTCTTC; CDR3aa: CSARSGSYNEQFF
j_gene: TRBJ1-6; d_gene: .; v_gene: TRBV7-2; abundance: .; CDR3nt: TGTGCCAGCAGCGGTGGGAGCTCCTATAATTCACCCCTCCACTTT; CDR3aa: CASSGGSSYNSPLHF
j_gene: TRBJ2-3; d_gene: .; v_gene: TRBV20-1; abundance: .; CDR3nt: TGCAGTGCTAGAAACCCCTCCACGAGCACAGATACGCAGTATTTT; CDR3aa: CSARNPSTSTDTQYF
j_gene: TRBJ2-1; d_gene: .; v_gene: TRBV27; abundance: .; CDR3nt: TGTGCCAGCAGTTTTTTCGGCCCTACCAATGAGCAGTTCTTC; CDR3aa: CASSFFGPTNEQFF
j_gene: TRBJ1-3; d_gene: .; v_gene: TRBV7-8; abundance: many; CDR3nt: TGTGCCAGCAGCTTACTCAGGGCTGGAAACACCATATATTTT; CDR3aa: CASSLLRAGNTIYF
j_gene: TRBJ2-7; d_gene: .; v_gene: TRBV7-6; abundance: .; CDR3nt: TGTGCCAGCAGCTTCTCCGACTACGAGCAGTACTTC; CDR3aa: CASSFSDYEQYF
j_gene: TRBJ2-1; d_gene: .; v_gene: TRBV7-2; abundance: .; CDR3nt: TGTGCCAGCAGCCTAACCCGGGCCCAAGGCGAGCAGTTCTTC; CDR3aa: CASSLTRAQGEQFF
j_gene: TRBJ2-7; d_gene: .; v_gene: TRBV27; abundance: .; CDR3nt: TGTGCCAGCAGTTCGTTGGGAGTTACCTACGAGCAGTACTTC; CDR3aa: CASSSLGVTYEQYF
j_gene: TRBJ1-1; d_gene: .; v_gene: TRBV28; abundance: .; CDR3nt: TGTGCCAGCAGTTCCCAGGGTGAAGCTTTCTTT; CDR3aa: CASSSQGEAFF
j_gene: TRBJ2-7; d_gene: TRBD1; v_gene: TRBV6-2/TRBV6-3; abundance: .; CDR3nt: TGTGCCAGCAGAACGCAGGGGGCGAGCTCCTACGAGCAGTACTTC; CDR3aa: CASRTQGASSYEQYF
j_gene: TRBJ2-6; d_gene: TRBD2; v_gene: TRBV11-2; abundance: few; CDR3nt: TGTGCCAGCAGCTCCCTCCGGGGGGCTGGGGCCAACGTCCTGACTTTC; CDR3aa: CASSSLRGAGANVLTF
j_gene: TRBJ1-2; d_gene: TRBD1; v_gene: TRBV4-1; abundance: few; CDR3nt: TGCGCCAGCAGCCAAATCCCTCAGGGGGGCCCTGGTTATGGCTACACCTTC; CDR3aa: CASSQIPQGGPGYGYTF
j_gene: TRBJ2-3; d_gene: TRBD1; v_gene: TRBV7-2; abundance: .; CDR3nt: TGTGCCAGCAGCTCAGGACAGGGCCCAGATACGCAGTATTTT; CDR3aa: CASSSGQGPDTQYF
j_gene: TRBJ2-3; d_gene: TRBD2; v_gene: TRBV2; abundance: .; CDR3nt: TGTGCCAGCACCGGAGCGGGGGGGCGCACAGATACGCAGTATTTT; CDR3aa: CASTGAGGRTDTQYF
j_gene: TRBJ2-2; d_gene: .; v_gene: TRBV28; abundance: .; CDR3nt: TGTGCCAGCAGTTTCGCGGGGTGGGGGCCTCGTTTGACCGGGGAGCTGTTTTTT; CDR3aa: CASSFAGWGPRLTGELFF
j_gene: TRBJ2-7; d_gene: .; v_gene: TRBV7-2; abundance: few; CDR3nt: TGTGCCAGCAGCCCCCCCCCCCTAGCGAGTTCGGTTAGGGAGCAGTACTTC; CDR3aa: CASSPPPLASSVREQYF
j_gene: TRBJ2-7; d_gene: .; v_gene: TRBV7-8; abundance: .; CDR3nt: TGTGCCAGCAGGACGTCTGGGACTGGTCCCTACGAGCAGTACTTC; CDR3aa: CASRTSGTGPYEQYF